This TCR beta chain is drawn from a study of blood T cells in healthy people across ages. Looking at the study overall: Per every two T cells, about one barcoded beta molecule was captured by template switching.

The germline gives CDR1 SGHAT, CDR2 FQNNGV. The CDR3 contains 17 residues. With V trimmed by 5 bases and J by 5 bases, 17 bases remained unmatched. For the second PCR, which ran for 7 to 11 cycles, a sample-barcoded 5' primer and a J-beta primer mix were used. TCRdb re-called the 5' RACE reads with MiXCR, one entry per CDR3 protein. The sample has about 570,000 distinct CDR3 sequences; 27% are singletons. The chain couples TRBV11-2 to TRBJ2-5; 7 positions agree with TRBD1. The sequencing sample was made of blood. The source of this sequence is a woman aged 70-85 years in good health. The CDR3 spells CASSLFQGVVGVETQYF. The DNA for the CDR3 is TGTGCCAGCAGCCTCTTCCAGGGGGTGGTCGGGGTGGAGACCCAGTACTTC.